A single sample gave rise to the 8 T cell receptor beta chains below, sequenced in a study of shared clonotypes between healthy human individuals. The protocol was immunoSEQ multiplex PCR, while the TCRdb copy is restricted to in-frame clones and leaves out a portion. The data hold a few million clones, with 85% to 95% observed a single time. The sample taken for sequencing was naive CD4+ T cells from PBMCs. Subset of the sample: CD45RA+ positively selected. The source of these receptors is a man between 18 and 35 years old in good health. Some clones in this sample may be carry-over from other donors' samples.

The chain carries TRBV7-3 and TRBJ2-1; TRBD2 agrees at 9 bases. V trimming: 2 bases; J trimming: 1 base; junction bases outside the gene matches: 12. The V gene's germline CDR1 is SGHTA and CDR2 FQGTGA. This CDR3 contains 19 residues. CDR3 in DNA: TGTGCCAGCAGCTTAGGGCTTAGCGGGAGTCCGTCGTCCTACAATGAGCAGTTCTTC. This codes for CASSLGLSGSPSSYNEQFF.

Only one count was recorded for this clone. Other DNA variants within this sample encode the same CDR3. CDR3: CASSPTGTYEQYF. CDR3 sequence (DNA): TGCGCCAGCAGCCCTACAGGGACCTACGAGCAGTACTTC. This chain uses TRBV5-1 with TRBJ2-7, with D possibly TRBD1 on 6 matching bases. The germline V and J ends were trimmed by 4 bases and 2 bases, with 10 bases remaining between them. There are 13 residues in the CDR3. Germline V gives CDR1 SGHRS, CDR2 YFSETQ.

The V call is TRBV15, the J call TRBJ2-7, with 7 nucleotides matching TRBD1. This CDR3 comprises 17 residues. CDR1 is LNHNV, CDR2 YYDKDF, per germline (reference sequence). The V segment lost 0 bases and the J segment 4 bases; nucleotides outside the gene matches: 12. The CDR3 loop is CATSRDNFGDRPYEQYF. The CDR3 DNA sequence: TGTGCCACCAGCAGAGATAATTTTGGGGACAGACCGTACGAGCAGTACTTC.

In this sample, this clone turned up once. A read error is possible here, since a much larger clone lies one base away. The rearrangement joins TRBV28 to TRBJ2-3, with D tentatively TRBD2 (5 bases). V lost 5 bases and J lost 4, with 7 bases in between. Looked up from germline, CDR1 is MDHEN and CDR2 is SYDVKM. CDR3 size: 12 residues. The CDR3 DNA sequence: TGTGCCAGCAGTGAGAGGGCAGATACGCAGTATTTT. Amino acid sequence: CASSERADTQYF.

The rearrangement links TRBV4-3 to TRBJ2-1, with 7 bases fitting TRBD2. The CDR3 loop spans 14 amino acids. The germline V gene encodes CDR1 LGHNA and CDR2 YSLEER. Unmatched junction bases numbered 6, after V lost 0 bases and J lost 10 bases. As DNA, the CDR3 is TGCGCCAGCAGCCAAGATTATCAGCGGGAAGAGCAGTTCTTC. As protein: CASSQDYQREEQFF.

J is TRBJ1-1 and V is TRBV7-3; 8 bases map to TRBD1. From germline, CDR1 is SGHTA and CDR2 FQGTGA. V trimming: 5 bases; J trimming: 1 base; junction bases outside the gene matches: 3. There are 14 residues in the CDR3. Written as DNA, the CDR3 is TGTGCCAGCAGCGTCGACAGGGGGAACACTGAAGCTTTCTTT. Translating gives CASSVDRGNTEAFF.

The table lists this clone with a count of one. This chain links TRBV5-1 with TRBJ2-6, with 11 bases that match TRBD1. The CDR3 length is 15 residues. Germline V gene lookup returns CDR1 SGHRS and CDR2 YFSETQ. V shed 7 bases, J shed 0 bases, and the junction held 0 bases outside the gene matches. This chain's CDR3 is CASGTGGSGANVLTF. CDR3 in DNA: TGCGCCAGCGGGACAGGGGGCTCTGGGGCCAACGTCCTGACTTTC.

The chain couples TRBV28 to TRBJ1-3; 11 bases agree with TRBD1. This CDR3 contains 21 residues. Germline V gene sequence: CDR1 MDHEN, CDR2 SYDVKM. The V and J ends lost 6 bases and 0 bases, in that order; junction bases with no gene match: 19. For the CDR3, the DNA is TGTGCCAGCAGCTCCACCGCCGGTAGGACAGGGGGCTTCCTCTCTGGAAACACCATATATTTT. As protein: CASSSTAGRTGGFLSGNTIYF.